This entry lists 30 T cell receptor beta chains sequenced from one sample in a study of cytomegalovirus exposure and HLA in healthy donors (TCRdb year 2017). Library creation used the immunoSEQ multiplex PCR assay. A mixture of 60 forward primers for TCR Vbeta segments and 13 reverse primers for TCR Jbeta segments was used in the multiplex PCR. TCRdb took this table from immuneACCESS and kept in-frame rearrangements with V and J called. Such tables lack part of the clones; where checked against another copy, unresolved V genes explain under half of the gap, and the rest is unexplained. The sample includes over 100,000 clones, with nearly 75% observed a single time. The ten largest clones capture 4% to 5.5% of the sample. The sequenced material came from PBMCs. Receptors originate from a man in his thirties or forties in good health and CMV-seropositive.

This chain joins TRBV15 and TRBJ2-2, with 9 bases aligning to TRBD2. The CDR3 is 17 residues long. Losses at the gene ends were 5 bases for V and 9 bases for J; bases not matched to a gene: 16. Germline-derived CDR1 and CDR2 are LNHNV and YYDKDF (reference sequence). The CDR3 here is CATSPEEAGGRFRELFF. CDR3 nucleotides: TGTGCCACCAGCCCAGAGGAGGCGGGGGGGCGGTTCCGGGAGCTGTTTTTT.

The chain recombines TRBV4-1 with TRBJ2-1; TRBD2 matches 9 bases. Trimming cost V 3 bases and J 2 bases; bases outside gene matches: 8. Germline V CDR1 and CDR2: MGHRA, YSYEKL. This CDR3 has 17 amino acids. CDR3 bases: TGCGCCAGCAGCCATGCCAGGGGACTAGCCGCCTACAATGAGCAGTTCTTC. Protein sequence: CASSHARGLAAYNEQFF.

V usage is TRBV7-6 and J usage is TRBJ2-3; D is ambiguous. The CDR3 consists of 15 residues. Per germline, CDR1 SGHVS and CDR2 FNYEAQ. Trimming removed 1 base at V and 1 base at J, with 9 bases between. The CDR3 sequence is CASSLVGGRTDTQYF. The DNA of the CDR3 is TGTGCCAGCAGCTTAGTCGGCGGCCGCACAGATACGCAGTATTTT.

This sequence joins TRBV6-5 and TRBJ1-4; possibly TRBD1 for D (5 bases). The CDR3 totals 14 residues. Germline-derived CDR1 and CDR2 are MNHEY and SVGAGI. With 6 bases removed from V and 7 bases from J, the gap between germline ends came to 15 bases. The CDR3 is CASSGTGGGEKLFF. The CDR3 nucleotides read TGTGCCAGCAGCGGTACGGGGGGAGGTGAAAAACTGTTTTTT.

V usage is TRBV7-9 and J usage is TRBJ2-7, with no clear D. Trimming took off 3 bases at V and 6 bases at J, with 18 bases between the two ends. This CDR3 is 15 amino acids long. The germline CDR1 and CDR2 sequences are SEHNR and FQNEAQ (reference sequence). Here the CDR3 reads CASSFRLDPGSEQYF. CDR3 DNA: TGTGCCAGCAGCTTCAGACTCGACCCCGGTAGCGAGCAGTACTTC. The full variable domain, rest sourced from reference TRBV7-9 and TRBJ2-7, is DTGVSQNPRHKITKRGQNVTFRCDPISEHNRLYWYRQTLGQGPEFLTYFQNEAQLEKSRLLSDRFSAERPKGSFSTLEIQRTEQGDSAMYLCASSFRLDPGSEQYFGPGTRLTVT.

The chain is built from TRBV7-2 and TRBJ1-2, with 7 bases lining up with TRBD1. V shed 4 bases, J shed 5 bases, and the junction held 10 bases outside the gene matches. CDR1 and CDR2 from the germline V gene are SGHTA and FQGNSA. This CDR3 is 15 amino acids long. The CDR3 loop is CASSWDSFLHYGYTF. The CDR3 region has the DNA TGTGCCAGCAGCTGGGACAGCTTTCTCCATTATGGCTACACCTTC. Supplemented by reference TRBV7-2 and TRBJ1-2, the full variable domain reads GAGVSQSPSNKVTEKGKDVELRCDPISGHTALYWYRQSLGQGLEFLIYFQGNSAPDKSGLPSDRFSAERTGGSVSTLTIQRTQQEDSAVYLCASSWDSFLHYGYTFGSGTRLTVV.

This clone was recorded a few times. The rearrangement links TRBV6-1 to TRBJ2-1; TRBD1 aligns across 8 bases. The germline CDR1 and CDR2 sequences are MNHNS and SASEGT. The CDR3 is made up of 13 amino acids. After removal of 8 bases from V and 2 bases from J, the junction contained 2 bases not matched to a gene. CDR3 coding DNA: TGTGCCAGCGAGGGACAGGCCTACAATGAGCAGTTCTTC. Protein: CASEGQAYNEQFF.

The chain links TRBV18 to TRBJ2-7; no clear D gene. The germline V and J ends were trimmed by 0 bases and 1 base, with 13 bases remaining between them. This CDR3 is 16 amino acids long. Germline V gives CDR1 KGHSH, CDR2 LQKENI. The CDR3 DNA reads TGTGCCAGCTCACCACCAGGCCTGTTCGGGTCCTACGAGCAGTACTTC. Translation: CASSPPGLFGSYEQYF.

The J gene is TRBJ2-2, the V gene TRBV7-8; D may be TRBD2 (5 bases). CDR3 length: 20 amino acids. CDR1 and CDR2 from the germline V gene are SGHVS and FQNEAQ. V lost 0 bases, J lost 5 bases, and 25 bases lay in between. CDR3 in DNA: TGTGCCAGCAGCTTAGCGGGCGTTTTAGGCAGGAGGAGAGCGACCGGGGAGCTGTTTTTT. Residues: CASSLAGVLGRRRATGELFF.

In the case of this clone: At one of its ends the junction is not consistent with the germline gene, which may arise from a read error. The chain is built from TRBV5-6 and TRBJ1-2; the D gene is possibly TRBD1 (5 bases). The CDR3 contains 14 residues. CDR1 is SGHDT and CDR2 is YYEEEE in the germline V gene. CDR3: CASSLFPGRNGYPF. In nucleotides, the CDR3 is TGCGCCAGCAGCTTATTCCCAGGGCGGAATGGCTACCCCTTC.

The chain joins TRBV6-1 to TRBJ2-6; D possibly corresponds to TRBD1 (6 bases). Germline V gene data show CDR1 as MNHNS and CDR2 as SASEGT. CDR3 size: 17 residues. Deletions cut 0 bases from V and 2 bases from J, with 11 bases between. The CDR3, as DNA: TGTGCCAGCAGTGAAGCCACAGGGACGGCTGGGGCCAACGTCCTGACTTTC. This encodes CASSEATGTAGANVLTF.

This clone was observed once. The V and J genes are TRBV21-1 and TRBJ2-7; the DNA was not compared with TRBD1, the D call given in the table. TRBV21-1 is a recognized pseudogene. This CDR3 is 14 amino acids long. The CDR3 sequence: CASNRIQGYGEQYF. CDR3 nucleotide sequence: TGTGCCAGCAACCGTATACAGGGGTATGGCGAGCAGTACTTC.

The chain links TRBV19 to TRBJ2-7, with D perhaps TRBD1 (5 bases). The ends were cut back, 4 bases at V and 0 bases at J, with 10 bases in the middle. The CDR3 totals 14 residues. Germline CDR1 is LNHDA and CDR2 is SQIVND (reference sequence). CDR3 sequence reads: CASSTGPVSYEQYF. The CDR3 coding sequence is TGTGCCAGTAGTACAGGGCCCGTCTCCTACGAGCAGTACTTC.

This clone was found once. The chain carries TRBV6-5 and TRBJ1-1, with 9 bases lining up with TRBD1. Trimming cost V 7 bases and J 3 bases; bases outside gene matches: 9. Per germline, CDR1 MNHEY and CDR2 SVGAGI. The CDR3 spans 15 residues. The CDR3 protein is CASMWTGVSHTEAFF. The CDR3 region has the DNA TGTGCCAGCATGTGGACAGGGGTTTCTCACACTGAAGCTTTCTTT.

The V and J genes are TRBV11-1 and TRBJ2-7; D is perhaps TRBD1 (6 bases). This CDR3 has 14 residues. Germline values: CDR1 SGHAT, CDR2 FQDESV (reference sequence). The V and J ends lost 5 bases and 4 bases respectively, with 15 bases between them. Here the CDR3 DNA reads TGTGCCAGCAGCCCCGAGGGACAACCTTACGAGCAGTACTTC. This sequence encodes CASSPEGQPYEQYF. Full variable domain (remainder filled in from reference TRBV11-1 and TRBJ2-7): EAEVAQSPRYKITEKSQAVAFWCDPISGHATLYWYRQILGQGPELLVQFQDESVVDDSQLPKDRFSAERLKGVDSTLKIQPAELGDSAMYLCASSPEGQPYEQYFGPGTRLTVT.

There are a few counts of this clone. CDR3 amino acids: CASSQDGGQGATYSPLHF. The CDR3 region has the DNA TGCGCCAGCAGCCAAGATGGAGGGCAGGGGGCAACGTATTCACCCCTCCACTTT. This chain connects TRBV4-3 to TRBJ1-6; TRBD1 aligns across 8 bases. CDR3 length: 18 amino acids. J gave up 8 bases and V 0 bases, and 12 bases lay outside the gene matches. The germline V gene encodes CDR1 LGHNA and CDR2 YSLEER.

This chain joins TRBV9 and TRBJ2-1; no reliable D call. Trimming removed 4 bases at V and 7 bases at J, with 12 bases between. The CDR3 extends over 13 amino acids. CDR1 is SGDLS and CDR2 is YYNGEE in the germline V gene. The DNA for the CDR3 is TGTGCCAGCAGCCAACAGCCCGCGAATGAGCAGTTCTTC. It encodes CASSQQPANEQFF.

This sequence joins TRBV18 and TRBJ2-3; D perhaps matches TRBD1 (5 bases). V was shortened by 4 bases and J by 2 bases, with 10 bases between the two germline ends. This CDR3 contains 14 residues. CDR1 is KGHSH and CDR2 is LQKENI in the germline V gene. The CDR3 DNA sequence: TGTGCCAGCTCACTCGCAGGGCCCACAGATACGCAGTATTTT. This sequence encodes CASSLAGPTDTQYF.

The CDR3 region has the DNA TGTGCCAGCAGTGTGGGCAGGGGGGCCTACGAGCAGTACTTC. Protein product: CASSVGRGAYEQYF. V and J are TRBV2 and TRBJ2-7, with a possible D match to TRBD1 (7 bases). The CDR3 is 14 residues long. Deletions cut 4 bases from V and 2 bases from J, with 12 bases between. Germline V gene sequence: CDR1 SNHLY, CDR2 FYNNEI.

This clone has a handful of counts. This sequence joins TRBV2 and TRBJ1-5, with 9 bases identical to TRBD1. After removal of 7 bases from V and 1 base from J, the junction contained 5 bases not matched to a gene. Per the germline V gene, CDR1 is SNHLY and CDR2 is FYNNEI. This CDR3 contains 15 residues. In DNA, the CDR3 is TGTGCCAGCACCGGGACAGGGTTAAGCAATCAGCCCCAGCATTTT. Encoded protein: CASTGTGLSNQPQHF.

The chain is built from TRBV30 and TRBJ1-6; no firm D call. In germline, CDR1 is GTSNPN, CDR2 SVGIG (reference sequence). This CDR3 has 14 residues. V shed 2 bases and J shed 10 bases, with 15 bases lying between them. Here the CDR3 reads CAWSPGRGGSPLHF. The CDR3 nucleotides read TGTGCCTGGAGTCCCGGACGAGGAGGGTCACCCCTCCACTTT.

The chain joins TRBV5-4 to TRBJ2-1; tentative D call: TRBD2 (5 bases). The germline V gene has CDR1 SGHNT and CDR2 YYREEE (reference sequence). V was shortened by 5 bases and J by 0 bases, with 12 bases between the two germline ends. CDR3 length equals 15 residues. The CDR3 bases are TGTGCCAGCAGGTACACGGGGAGCTCCTACAATGAGCAGTTCTTC. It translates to CASRYTGSSYNEQFF.

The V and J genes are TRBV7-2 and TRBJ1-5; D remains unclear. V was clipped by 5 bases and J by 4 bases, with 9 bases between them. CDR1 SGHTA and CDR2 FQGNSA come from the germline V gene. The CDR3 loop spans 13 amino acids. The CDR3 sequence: CASSRDLNQPQHF. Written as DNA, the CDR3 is TGTGCCAGCAGCCGGGATCTTAATCAGCCCCAGCATTTT.

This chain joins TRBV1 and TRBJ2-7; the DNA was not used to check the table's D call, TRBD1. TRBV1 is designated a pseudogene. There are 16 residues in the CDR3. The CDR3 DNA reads TGCACCAGCAGCCAAGGCCCCGACAGGATCTCCTACGAGCAGTACTTC. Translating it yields CTSSQGPDRISYEQYF.

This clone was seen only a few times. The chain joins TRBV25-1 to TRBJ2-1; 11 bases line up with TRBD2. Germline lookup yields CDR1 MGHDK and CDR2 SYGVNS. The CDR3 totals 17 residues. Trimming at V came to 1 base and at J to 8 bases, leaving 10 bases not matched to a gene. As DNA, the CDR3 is TGTGCCAGCAGTGAATTCAAGGCTAGCGGGGGGTTCTATGAGCAGTTCTTC. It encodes CASSEFKASGGFYEQFF.

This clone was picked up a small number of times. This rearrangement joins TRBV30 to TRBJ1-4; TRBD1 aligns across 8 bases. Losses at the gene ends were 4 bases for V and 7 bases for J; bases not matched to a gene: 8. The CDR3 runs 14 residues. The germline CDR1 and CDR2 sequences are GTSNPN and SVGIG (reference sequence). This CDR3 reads CAWNGQGSSEKLFF. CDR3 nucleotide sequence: TGTGCCTGGAACGGACAGGGAAGTAGTGAAAAACTGTTTTTT.

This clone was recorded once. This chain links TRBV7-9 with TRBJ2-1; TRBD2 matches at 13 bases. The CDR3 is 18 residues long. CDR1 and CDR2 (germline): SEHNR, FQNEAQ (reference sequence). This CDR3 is CSAAHPLAGGPSYNEQFF. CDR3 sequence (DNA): TGTTCCGCCGCCCACCCACTAGCGGGGGGGCCCTCCTACAATGAGCAGTTCTTC.

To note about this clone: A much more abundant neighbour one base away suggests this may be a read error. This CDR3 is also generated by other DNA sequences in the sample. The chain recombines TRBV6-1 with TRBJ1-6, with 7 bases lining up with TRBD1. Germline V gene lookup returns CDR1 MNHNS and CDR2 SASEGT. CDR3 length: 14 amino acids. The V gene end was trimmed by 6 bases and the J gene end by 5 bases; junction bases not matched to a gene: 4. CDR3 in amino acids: CASSSGQHNSPLHF. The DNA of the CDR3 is TGTGCCAGCAGCTCGGGACAGCATAATTCACCCCTCCACTTT.

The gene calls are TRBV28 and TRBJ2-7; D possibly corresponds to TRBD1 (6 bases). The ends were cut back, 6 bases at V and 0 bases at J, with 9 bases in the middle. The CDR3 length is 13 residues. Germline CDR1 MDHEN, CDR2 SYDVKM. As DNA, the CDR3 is TGTGCCAGCAGGGGGGCCCTCTCCTACGAGCAGTACTTC. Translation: CASRGALSYEQYF. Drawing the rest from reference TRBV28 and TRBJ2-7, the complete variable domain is DVKVTQSSRYLVKRTGEKVFLECVQDMDHENMFWYRQDPGLGLRLIYFSYDVKMKEKGDIPEGYSVSREKKERFSLILESASTNQTSMYLCASRGALSYEQYFGPGTRLTVT.

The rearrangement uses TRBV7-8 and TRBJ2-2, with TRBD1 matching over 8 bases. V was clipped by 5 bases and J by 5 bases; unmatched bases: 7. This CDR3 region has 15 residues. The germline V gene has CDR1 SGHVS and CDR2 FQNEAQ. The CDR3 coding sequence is TGTGCCAGCAGCGATCGGACAGGGTTAACCGGGGAGCTGTTTTTT. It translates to CASSDRTGLTGELFF.